These T cell receptor beta chains were read from a single sample in a study of T cell responses to AZD1222 COVID-19 vaccine. Produced via immunoSEQ multiplex PCR; TCRdb's table is partial and in-frame only. This sample has 100,000 to 150,000 clones, with roughly 92% found just once. Sequencing was performed on peripheral blood, taken 28 days after the second AZD1222 dose. Source of these receptors: an adult who received the AZD1222 COVID-19 vaccine. CDR3s include the opening cysteine and the closing phenylalanine or tryptophan.

v_call cdr3_aa
TRBV2 CASKIRGGSTDTQYF
TRBV27 CASSYQGIDQPQHF
TRBV12-5 CASGRTAEAFF
TRBV20-1 CSASIVGRTDTQYF
TRBV7-3 CASSFSGGALDEQFF
TRBV28 CASRPRGQGIGYTF
TRBV7-2 CASSLMEGETQYF
TRBV30 CAWSVQQGASYEQYF
TRBV5-1 CASSRGTGGDEAFF
TRBV7-2 CASSSRTGASEKLFF
TRBV19 CASKSTVNTEAFF
TRBV4-3 CASSQDRAFTEAFF
TRBV5-4 CASSSRSGVEETQYF
TRBV30 CAWNPTGTARYEQYF
TRBV3-1/TRBV3-2 CASSQVPGIQETQYF
TRBV7-2 CASSERTGPYEQYF
TRBV30 CAWKGQGDNYGYTF
TRBV19 CASSSRDYGKEQYF
TRBV5-4 CASSLYDPSTDTQYF
TRBV6-6 CASSYSTRGNEQFF
TRBV18 CASSPGTGASYGYTF
TRBV7-3 CASSLLGPDTQYF
TRBV13 CASSPTPQAYNEQFF
TRBV15 CATSRDGPVHF
TRBV7-6 CASSLPGTSGRSEQFF
TRBV4-2 CASSQDRADSNQPQHF
TRBV7-8 CASSSSDEGYTF
TRBV5-1 CASSPAQGAGVGGYTF
TRBV10-3 CAIRSRDRDTMAYTF
TRBV11-3 CASSLGGGYNEQFF
TRBV18 CASSQIAGPGELFF
TRBV2 CASRRTGGNEQYF
TRBV6-2/TRBV6-3 CASSGLSSGNTIYF
TRBV12-3/TRBV12-4 CASRPMGVGEQFF
TRBV19 CASSTSGRALYEQYF
TRBV9 CASSVVSTTGELFF
TRBV29-1 CRVLKRGGAMDTEAFF
TRBV2 CASSGTGGQSGYTF
TRBV15 CATKPGQGFYEQYF
TRBV3-1/TRBV3-2 CASSHRDRGTEAFF
TRBV21-1 CASSKGEILARLYSGANVLTF
TRBV4-1 CASSLEGGRTDTQYF
TRBV7-9 CASSLALNGGTTEAFF
TRBV2 CASRADRVVGHEKLFF
TRBV23-1 CASSHDLQGCEQYF
TRBV7-8 CASSLVGGAGVYEQYF
TRBV27 CASSPGERGGEKLFF
TRBV19 CASSTFRTEGNQPQHF
TRBV6-5 CASSYAGDQPQHF
TRBV6-2/TRBV6-3 CASSYSFGNTEAFF
TRBV5-8 CASSFLNEQFF
TRBV12-3/TRBV12-4 CASSLLQNSPLHF
TRBV5-5 CASSWTYTEAFF